These 10 T cell receptor beta chains came from one sample sequenced in a study of T-cell reconstitution after alpha-beta-depleted transplantation in children. Using unique molecular identifiers, the investigators prepared the TCRbeta library. TCRdb reprocessed the PCR reads via MiXCR and lists one record per CDR3 protein. Among just under 350,000 distinct CDR3 sequences, 15% to 20% were seen once, and the ten largest hold 35% to 50%. This sample comprised PBMCs, mostly from graft donor cells, obtained 360 days after TCRalphabeta/CD19-depleted stem cell transplant. The receptors originated from a male patient under 10 years old who had a stem cell transplant for acute lymphoblastic leukemia, so the T cells may come from the graft donor.

This chain connects TRBV4-3 to TRBJ2-7, with D perhaps TRBD2 (5 bases). The CDR3 has 15 residues. V lost 0 bases to trimming and J lost 7 bases, with 16 bases between them. From germline, CDR1 is LGHNA and CDR2 YSLEER. The CDR3 is CASSQDLDYGSEQYF. CDR3 DNA sequence: TGCGCCAGCAGCCAAGATCTCGACTACGGATCGGAGCAGTACTTC.

This clonotype showed up just a few times. Sequence at one end of the junction differs from germline and may be a read error. The chain combines TRBV7-7 with TRBJ2-1; D possibly matches TRBD1 or TRBD2 (7 bases each). This CDR3 region has 19 residues. CDR1 is SSHAT and CDR2 is FNYEAQ in the germline V gene (reference sequence). CDR3 loop: CASSRDSPTKAGFFVEQFF. The CDR3 DNA reads as TGTGCTAGCAGCCGGGACAGTCCCACCAAAGCGGGATTCTTCGTTGAGCAGTTCTTC.

V usage is TRBV27 and J usage is TRBJ2-1, with 12 positions matching TRBD2. The CDR3 runs to 17 residues. With 3 bases clipped from V and 6 bases from J, the junction kept 9 bases outside the gene matches. Germline assignment: CDR1 MNHEY and CDR2 SMNVEV (reference sequence). CDR3 residues: CASSFELAGGQRNEQFF. For the CDR3, the DNA is TGTGCCAGCAGTTTTGAACTAGCGGGAGGTCAGCGCAATGAGCAGTTCTTC.

This clonotype has more than one count but fewer than ten. The gene calls are TRBV24-1 and TRBJ2-3; D call uncertain. With 5 bases removed from V and 6 bases from J, the gap between germline ends came to 11 bases. This CDR3 has 13 amino acids. The germline V gene has CDR1 KGHDR and CDR2 SFDVKD. The CDR3 protein is CATSGGWADTQYF. The CDR3 nucleotides are TGTGCCACCAGTGGTGGGTGGGCGGATACGCAGTATTTT.

J is TRBJ2-7 and V is TRBV6-1; D unclear. Per germline, CDR1 MNHNS and CDR2 SASEGT. V was trimmed by 2 bases and J by 4 bases, leaving 15 bases between them. CDR3 length equals 15 residues. CDR3 in amino acids: CASSELGNGFYEQYF. The CDR3 DNA is TGTGCCAGCAGTGAATTAGGGAACGGTTTTTACGAGCAGTACTTC.

The chain recombines TRBV5-8 with TRBJ1-2, with D possibly TRBD1 on 5 matching bases. Germline V gene sequence: CDR1 SGHTS, CDR2 YDEGEE. The CDR3 covers 15 residues. The V gene lost 2 bases and the J gene lost 4 bases, with 15 bases spanning the gap. CDR3 nucleotide sequence: TGTGCCAGCAGCTTCCGGCCCTCGGGGGTCTATGGCTACACCTTC. Translation: CASSFRPSGVYGYTF.

This clonotype appeared many times. V is TRBV7-9 and J is TRBJ2-1, with D hard to call. CDR1 and CDR2 (germline): SEHNR, FQNEAQ (reference sequence). This CDR3 is 13 amino acids long. Deletions cut 0 bases from V and 7 bases from J, with 7 bases between. For the CDR3, the DNA is TGTGCCAGCAGCTTAGCGCGTGGGAATGAGCAGTTCTTC. Translation: CASSLARGNEQFF.

The J gene is TRBJ2-2, the V gene TRBV4-3, with TRBD2 identical over 7 bases. J gave up 3 bases and V 1 base, and 11 bases lay outside the gene matches. CDR1 is LGHNA and CDR2 is YSLEER in the germline V gene. The CDR3 is 18 residues long. The CDR3 DNA is TGCGCCAGCAGCCAAGTCGTCGGGGGAGGGCCGGACACCGGGGAGCTGTTTTTT. It yields the protein CASSQVVGGGPDTGELFF.

Concerning this clonotype itself: The final CDR3 position lacks the conserved phenylalanine or tryptophan, pointing to a likely read error. The chain links TRBV5-1 to TRBJ1-6; D is undetermined. Germline V CDR1 and CDR2: SGHRS, YFSETQ. The germline V and J ends were trimmed by 0 bases and 1 base, with 11 bases remaining between them. The CDR3 sequence is 17 residues long. The CDR3 loop reads CASSLGGPGSYNSPLHY. DNA for the CDR3: TGCGCCAGCAGCTTGGGAGGGCCCGGATCCTATAATTCACCCCTCCACTAT.

In DNA form, the CDR3 reads TGCGCCAGCAGCCAATGGTCCGGGACAGGGCGAAACGAGCAGTACTTC. Translating it yields CASSQWSGTGRNEQYF. V gene TRBV4-3 combines with J gene TRBJ2-7; 9 bases match TRBD1. This CDR3 spans 16 amino acids. Germline values: CDR1 LGHNA, CDR2 YSLEER. V shed 2 bases, J shed 5 bases, and the junction held 10 bases outside the gene matches.